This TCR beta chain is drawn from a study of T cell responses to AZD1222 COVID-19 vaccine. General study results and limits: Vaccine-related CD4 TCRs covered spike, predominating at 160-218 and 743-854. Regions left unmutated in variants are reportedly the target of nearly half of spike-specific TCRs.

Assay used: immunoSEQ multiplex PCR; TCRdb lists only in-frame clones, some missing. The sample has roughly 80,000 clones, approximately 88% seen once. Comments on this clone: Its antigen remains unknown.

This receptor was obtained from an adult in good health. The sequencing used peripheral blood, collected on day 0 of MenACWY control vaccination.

CDR3 loop: CASSVGPDANEQYF. The CDR3 coding sequence is TGTGCCAGCAGCGTAGGCCCCGACGCCAACGAGCAGTACTTC. The chain is built from TRBV9 and TRBJ2-7; no reliable D call. The V gene's germline CDR1 is SGDLS and CDR2 YYNGEE. The ends were cut back, 0 bases at V and 5 bases at J, with 12 bases in the middle. The CDR3 has 14 amino acids.